These T cell receptor beta chains were read from a single sample in a study of molecular identifiers for immune sequencing clone quantification. TCRdb redid the calling of the PCR reads with MiXCR, one entry per CDR3 protein. The sample gives 300,000 to 350,000 distinct CDR3 sequences, about 20% of which show up once; approximately 0.8% is in the top ten. The sequencing sample was made of naive CD8+ T cells from blood, with Jurkat cell RNA spiked in. The receptors derive from a human donor in good health. Some libraries in this study had Jurkat cell RNA spiked in. Each CDR3 is given with its conserved first and last residue. The listing skips clone size in some rows; elsewhere it reads once, few, many or a size class.

len	abundance	v_gene	CDR3aa
15	many	TRBV7-2	CASSLLDTSNQPQHF
16	NA	TRBV6-2/TRBV6-3	CASSYPSGRNTGELFF
12	many	TRBV19	CASSHRFNEQFF
14	many	TRBV7-9	CASSPTASNQPQHF
13	few	TRBV7-8	CASSSTSFETQYF
15	many	TRBV4-1	CASSHPTGRSYEAFF
15	NA	TRBV6-2/TRBV6-3	CATKTWDTATGELFF
17	few	TRBV27	CASSPIRLSGGAETQYF
12	NA	TRBV12-3/TRBV12-4	CASSLILAEQFF
14	many	TRBV9	CASSPRQSSYEQYF
16	many	TRBV20-1	CSARGVGAWSTDTQYF
14	many	TRBV13	CASSLWDRSYEQYF
17	NA	TRBV6-2/TRBV6-3	CASRNPRLADSNQPQHF
17	many	TRBV7-9	CASSNNGPGGPTGELFF
13	many	TRBV5-1	CASSLVPSYEQYF
14	few	TRBV27	CASSLQGAAGELFF
14	few	TRBV11-2	CASSFLDRNTEAFF
17	many	TRBV29-1	CSVHDQGPDSGANVLTF
14	few	TRBV3-1	CASSQDGGTYEQYF
13	many	TRBV6-5	CASSYGFQETQYF
14	many	TRBV4-3	CASSQGQNTGELFF
16	many	TRBV7-9	CASSREGQGLNYGYTF
17	NA	TRBV27	CASRPFGDRGSTDTQYF
12	few	TRBV12-3/TRBV12-4	CASSQGGDTIYF
16	few	TRBV7-9	CASSFSSGGPTDTQYF
14	few	TRBV28	CASSLVSTNHGYTF
17	few	TRBV3-1	CASSQGSFRGLDQPQHF
16	many	TRBV27	CASTKGTGGLNTEAFF
15	many	TRBV9	CASSVRGNSYNEQFF
11	NA	TRBV30	CVWSVTVEQFF
15	many	TRBV29-1	CSVEDAGVSYNEQFF
12	many	TRBV25-1	CASSEQGYEQFF